This T cell receptor (beta chain) was identified during a study of PD-L1 blockade in urothelial cancer (dated by TCRdb to about 2017). With regard to the full study: All patients started therapy in about 2014 and received atezolizumab 1,200 mg intravenously every 3 weeks. Pretreatment tumor samples, along with matched peripheral blood serially collected before and after atezolizumab treatment, were subjected to TCR sequencing. About 90% of the roughly 29 patients were identified as males with urothelial cancer of bladder origin, and a prior smoking history was reported by 18 of 29 patients. Patients had an ECOG performance status of 0 or 1 and had received between 0 and 3 prior chemotherapy regimens. The study, an exploratory multi-omic analysis, examined somatic, immune and clinical correlates of response to PD-L1 blockade with atezolizumab in urothelial cancer. Twenty-nine patients had pretreatment blood TCR-seq, some 24 had at least one posttreatment blood collection, and some 24 had tumor TCR-seq. Durable clinical benefit meant progression-free survival longer than 6 months, and TCR features were also tested against progression-free and overall survival. Durable clinical benefit was achieved by nine patients and was not achieved by 20 patients. A median of 141,255 T cells and 83,000 or so unique TCRs was obtained from blood samples, and a median clonality of approximately 0.08 was observed. Blood samples were analyzed at two time points: 3 weeks after treatment start (second dose) and 6 weeks after treatment start. In the same patients, whole exome sequencing and RNA sequencing of pretreatment tumors were performed in addition to TCR sequencing. What the research found in general, with its limitations: Because the sample size was small (n = 29) and many of the analyses were exploratory, the results are meant to be hypothesis-generating. At 3 weeks after the start of treatment, tumor-associated TCR clones in peripheral blood had expanded more in patients with durable benefit (n ≈ 24, p = 0.022). A pretreatment peripheral blood TCR clonality below the median was linked to improved progression-free and overall survival.

To estimate absolute template abundance from read counts, synthetic TCR analog templates were spiked into each PCR. The immunoSEQ assay used bias-controlled V and J gene primers to amplify TCRbeta CDR3 regions from genomic DNA. Sequencing of rearranged TCRbeta segments was done at approximately 20X coverage. Per the source publication's procedure: Clustering was used to correct sequencing errors, and CDR3s were annotated against IMGT to assign V, D and J genes. Only productive TCRbeta rearrangements were used in downstream analyses, excluding out-of-frame or stop-codon sequences. To compute clonality, Shannon entropy was normalized by the log of the number of unique productive sequences and then subtracted from one. Fisher's exact test with Benjamini-Hochberg correction, at a threshold of adjusted p below 0.01, was used to find clones that differed between time points or between blood and tumor. In its TCRdb copy, this immuneACCESS table keeps in-frame sequences only and misses some clones. Where compared with another copy, unresolved V genes explain less than half of these, and the others have no known cause. The D gene and trimming were derived from the DNA, and the V and J assignments and clone size from that table. The table for this sample lists some 56,000 clones; 65% to 90% of them were counted only once. 15% to 18% of the sample is in the top ten clones.

A remark on this clone: It has no known antigen specificity. No quality values exist for individual bases; no much larger clone is one base distant.

CDR1 and CDR2, per the germline V gene, are SQVTM and ANQGSEA. Trimmed from V: 4 bases; trimmed from J: 7 bases; junction bases lacking a gene match: 13. Counted from cysteine to phenylalanine, this CDR3 has 15 amino acids. Only the CDR3 DNA is retained, 45 bases long and in frame from the first base. Taken with the paper, the label for time point translates to: pretreatment peripheral blood. The cohort comprised nearly 30 patients with locally advanced or metastatic urothelial carcinoma treated at Memorial Sloan Kettering on a trial protocol. Peripheral blood mononuclear cells were collected pretreatment and during treatment, at between 1 and 8 total time points per patient. The Qiagen DNeasy Blood extraction kit was used to purify genomic DNA from total PBMCs and tumor samples. PBMCs were collected pretreatment and during treatment, and were isolated and stored as previously described.

The sequencing used PBMCs, collected around atezolizumab (anti-PD-L1) treatment. The V and J segments used are TRBV29-1 and TRBJ1-5; TRBD1 agrees with 7 junctional bases. The sequence was collected from a man aged 70 or older with urothelial cancer. At the DNA level, the sequence is TGCAGCGTTGCTTCCCAGGGGGGTGTAGGGCAGCCCCAGCATTTT. It is translated as CSVASQGGVGQPQHF.